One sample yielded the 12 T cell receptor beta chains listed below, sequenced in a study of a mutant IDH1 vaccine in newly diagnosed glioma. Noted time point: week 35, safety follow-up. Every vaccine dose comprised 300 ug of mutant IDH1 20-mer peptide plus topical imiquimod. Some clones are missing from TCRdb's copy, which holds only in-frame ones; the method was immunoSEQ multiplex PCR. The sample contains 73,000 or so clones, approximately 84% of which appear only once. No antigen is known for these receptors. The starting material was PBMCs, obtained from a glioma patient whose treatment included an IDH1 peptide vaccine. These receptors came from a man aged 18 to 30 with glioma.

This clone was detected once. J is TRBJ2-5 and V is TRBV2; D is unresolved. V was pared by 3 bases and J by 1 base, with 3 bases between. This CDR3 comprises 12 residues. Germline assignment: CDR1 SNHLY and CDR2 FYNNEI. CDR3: CASSEFQETQYF. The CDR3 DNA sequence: TGTGCCAGCAGTGAGTTCCAAGAGACCCAGTACTTC.

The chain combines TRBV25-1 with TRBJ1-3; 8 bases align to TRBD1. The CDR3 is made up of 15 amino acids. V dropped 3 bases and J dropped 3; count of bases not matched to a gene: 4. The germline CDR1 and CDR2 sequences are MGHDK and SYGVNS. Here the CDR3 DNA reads TGTGCCAGCAGTGACAGGGGGCTGTATGGAAACACCATATATTTT. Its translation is CASSDRGLYGNTIYF.

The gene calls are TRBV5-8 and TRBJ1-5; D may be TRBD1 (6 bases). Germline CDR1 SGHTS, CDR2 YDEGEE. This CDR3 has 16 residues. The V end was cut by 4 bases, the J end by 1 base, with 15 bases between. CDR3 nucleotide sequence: TGTGCCAGCAGCGGGGGCCCGGTGGTAAGCAATCAGCCCCAGCATTTT. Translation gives CASSGGPVVSNQPQHF.

In DNA form, the CDR3 reads TGTGCCAGCAGCCTAGGGACAGGGAGTGAAGCTTTCTTT. This codes for CASSLGTGSEAFF. The rearrangement joins TRBV9 to TRBJ1-1, with 9 bases lining up with TRBD1. Per germline, CDR1 SGDLS and CDR2 YYNGEE. This CDR3 has 13 amino acids. V was clipped by 4 bases and J by 7 bases; unmatched bases: 5.

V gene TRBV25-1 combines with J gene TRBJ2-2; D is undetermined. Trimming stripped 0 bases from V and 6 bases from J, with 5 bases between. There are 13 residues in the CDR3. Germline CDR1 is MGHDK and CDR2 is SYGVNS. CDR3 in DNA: TGTGCCAGCAGTGAATATATTTCCGGGGAGCTGTTTTTT. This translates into CASSEYISGELFF. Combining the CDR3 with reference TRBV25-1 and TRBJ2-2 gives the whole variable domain EADIYQTPRYLVIGTGKKITLECSQTMGHDKMYWYQQDPGMELHLIHYSYGVNSTEKGDLSSESTVSRIRTEHFPLTLESARPSHTSQYLCASSEYISGELFFGEGSRLTVL.

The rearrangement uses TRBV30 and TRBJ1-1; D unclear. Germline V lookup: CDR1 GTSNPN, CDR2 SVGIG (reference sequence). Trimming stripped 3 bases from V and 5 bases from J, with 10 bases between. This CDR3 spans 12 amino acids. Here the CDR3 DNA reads TGTGCCTGGAGATCCAGGCCTACTGAAGCTTTCTTT. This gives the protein CAWRSRPTEAFF. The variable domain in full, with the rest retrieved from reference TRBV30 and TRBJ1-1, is SQTIHQWPATLVQPVGSPLSLECTVEGTSNPNLYWYRQAAGRGLQLLFYSVGIGQISSEVPQNLSASRPQDRQFILSSKKLLLSDSGFYLCAWRSRPTEAFFGQGTRLTVV.

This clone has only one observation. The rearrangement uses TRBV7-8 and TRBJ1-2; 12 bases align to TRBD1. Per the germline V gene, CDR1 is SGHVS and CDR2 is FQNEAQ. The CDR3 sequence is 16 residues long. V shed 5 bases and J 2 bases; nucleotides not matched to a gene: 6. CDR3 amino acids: CASSPPGTGGNYGYTF. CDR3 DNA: TGTGCCAGCAGCCCCCCCGGGACAGGGGGCAACTATGGCTACACCTTC. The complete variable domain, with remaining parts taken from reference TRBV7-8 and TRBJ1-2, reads GAGVSQSPRYKVAKRGQDVALRCDPISGHVSLFWYQQALGQGPEFLTYFQNEAQLDKSGLPSDRFFAERPEGSVSTLKIQRTQQEDSAVYLCASSPPGTGGNYGYTFGSGTRLTVV.

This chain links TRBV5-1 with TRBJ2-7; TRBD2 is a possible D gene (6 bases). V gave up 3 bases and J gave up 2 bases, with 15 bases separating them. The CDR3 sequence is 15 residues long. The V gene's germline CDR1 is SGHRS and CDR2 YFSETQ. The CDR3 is CASSYGTPTAYEQYF. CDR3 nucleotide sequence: TGCGCCAGCAGCTATGGGACTCCGACTGCCTACGAGCAGTACTTC.

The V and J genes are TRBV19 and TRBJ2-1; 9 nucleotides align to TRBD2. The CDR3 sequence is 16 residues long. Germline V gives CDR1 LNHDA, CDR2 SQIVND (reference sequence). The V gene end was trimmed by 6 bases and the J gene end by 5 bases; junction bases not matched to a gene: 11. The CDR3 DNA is TGTGCCAGTAGCTCGGGGGCGGGAGGGATCCACAATGAGCAGTTCTTC. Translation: CASSSGAGGIHNEQFF.

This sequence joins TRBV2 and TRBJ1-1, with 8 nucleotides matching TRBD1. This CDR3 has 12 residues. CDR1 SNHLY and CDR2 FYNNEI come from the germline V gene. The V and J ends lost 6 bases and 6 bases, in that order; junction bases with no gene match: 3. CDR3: CASRQGGAEAFF. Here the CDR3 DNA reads TGTGCCAGCAGACAGGGGGGTGCTGAAGCTTTCTTT.

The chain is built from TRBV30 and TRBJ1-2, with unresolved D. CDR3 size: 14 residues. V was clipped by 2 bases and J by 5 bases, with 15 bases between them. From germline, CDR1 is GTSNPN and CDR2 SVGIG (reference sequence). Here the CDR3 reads CAWSRYGVEYGYTF. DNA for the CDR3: TGTGCCTGGAGTCGTTATGGGGTCGAATATGGCTACACCTTC.

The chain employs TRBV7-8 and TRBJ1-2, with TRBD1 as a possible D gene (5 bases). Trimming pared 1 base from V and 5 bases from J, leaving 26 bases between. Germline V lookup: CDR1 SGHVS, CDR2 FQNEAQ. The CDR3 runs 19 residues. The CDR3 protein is CASSLVGVGAAPILYGYTF. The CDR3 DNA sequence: TGTGCCAGCAGCTTAGTCGGAGTAGGGGCAGCCCCTATCCTGTATGGCTACACCTTC.